The 8 T cell receptor beta chains below were found in one sample sequenced in a study of OX40 agonist ivuxolimab in advanced cancers. The assay was immunoSEQ multiplex PCR, and TCRdb's table has in-frame clones only and misses some. Found here are approximately 77,000 clones, around 93% of them singletons; the top ten hold 0.32%. This sample comprised CD4+ or CD8+ T cells sorted from blood, obtained in a trial of the OX40 agonist ivuxolimab. These receptors were obtained from an adult with an advanced solid tumor such as melanoma, head and neck, liver or kidney cancer.

This chain joins TRBV28 and TRBJ2-5, with unresolved D. Trimming removed 4 bases from V and 4 bases from J, with 13 bases in between. This CDR3 region has 14 residues. CDR1 and CDR2 from the germline V gene are MDHEN and SYDVKM. In nucleotides, the CDR3 is TGTGCCAGCAGTTCCGGAACCCTCCCAGAGACCCAGTACTTC. Residues: CASSSGTLPETQYF.

This sequence joins TRBV28 and TRBJ2-1; D tentatively reads TRBD1 or TRBD2 (5 bases each). This CDR3 spans 16 amino acids. Trimming cost V 5 bases and J 1 base, with 15 bases left between them. Per germline, CDR1 MDHEN and CDR2 SYDVKM. CDR3 amino acids: CASSGFQGPSYNEQFF. CDR3 nucleotides: TGTGCCAGCAGTGGATTCCAGGGACCTTCCTACAATGAGCAGTTCTTC. Full variable domain (remainder filled in from reference TRBV28 and TRBJ2-1): DVKVTQSSRYLVKRTGEKVFLECVQDMDHENMFWYRQDPGLGLRLIYFSYDVKMKEKGDIPEGYSVSREKKERFSLILESASTNQTSMYLCASSGFQGPSYNEQFFGPGTRLTVL.

This chain uses TRBV27 with TRBJ2-3; D possibly corresponds to TRBD2 (5 bases). Germline V lookup: CDR1 MNHEY, CDR2 SMNVEV (reference sequence). Trimming shortened V by 5 bases and J by 4 bases, and 13 bases separated the two germline ends. The CDR3 length is 14 residues. CDR3 in amino acids: CASSAWESADTQYF. The CDR3 DNA sequence: TGTGCCAGCAGTGCTTGGGAGAGCGCAGATACGCAGTATTTT.

The chain couples TRBV19 to TRBJ2-5; 8 bases match TRBD1. CDR3 length equals 15 residues. The V segment lost 6 bases and the J segment 1 base; nucleotides outside the gene matches: 7. Germline V gives CDR1 LNHDA, CDR2 SQIVND (reference sequence). The CDR3, as DNA: TGTGCCAGTAGGGGGACAGGCCGATCCCAAGAGACCCAGTACTTC. The encoded protein is CASRGTGRSQETQYF.

The chain recombines TRBV6-5 with TRBJ1-1; D remains unclear. The CDR3 length is 15 residues. Germline assignment: CDR1 MNHEY and CDR2 SVGAGI. Trimming cost V 7 bases and J 8 bases, with 23 bases left between them. The CDR3, as DNA: TGTGCCAGCAAAACGGACCCGTTCGGCCAGGTAGAAGCTTTCTTT. Residues: CASKTDPFGQVEAFF.

The chain employs TRBV18 and TRBJ2-5; D unclear. V lost 2 bases and J 5 bases, leaving 15 bases between the germline ends. This CDR3 comprises 15 residues. Germline lookup yields CDR1 KGHSH and CDR2 LQKENI. The CDR3 is CASSPNGWVRETQYF. CDR3 in DNA: TGTGCCAGCTCACCAAACGGTTGGGTAAGGGAGACCCAGTACTTC.

The chain couples TRBV5-6 to TRBJ1-2; D gene ambiguous. V was pared by 2 bases and J by 8 bases, with 13 bases between. CDR3 length: 13 amino acids. From germline, CDR1 is SGHDT and CDR2 YYEEEE. The CDR3 DNA is TGTGCCAGCAGCTTAAACGATCGCCCCGGCTACACCTTC. Residues: CASSLNDRPGYTF.

V gene TRBV7-2 combines with J gene TRBJ2-7; the D is unclear. V lost 2 bases and J lost 8, with 16 bases in between. Germline-derived CDR1 and CDR2 are SGHTA and FQGNSA. CDR3 length: 14 amino acids. CDR3 sequence reads: CASSLRSTNDKQYF. In DNA form, the CDR3 reads TGTGCCAGCAGCTTAAGGTCGACAAATGATAAGCAGTACTTC.